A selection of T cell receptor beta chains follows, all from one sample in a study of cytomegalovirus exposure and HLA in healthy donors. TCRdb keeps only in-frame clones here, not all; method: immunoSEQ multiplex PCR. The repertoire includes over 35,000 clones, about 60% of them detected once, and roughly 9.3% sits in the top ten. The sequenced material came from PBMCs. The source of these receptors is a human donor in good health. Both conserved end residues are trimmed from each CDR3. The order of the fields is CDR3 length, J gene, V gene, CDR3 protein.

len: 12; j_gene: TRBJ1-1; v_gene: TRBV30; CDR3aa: AWSVKGGNTEAF
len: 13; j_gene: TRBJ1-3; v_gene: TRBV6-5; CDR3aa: ASIEAGTSGNTIY
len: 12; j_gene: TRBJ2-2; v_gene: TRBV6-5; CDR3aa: ASSRVESTGELF
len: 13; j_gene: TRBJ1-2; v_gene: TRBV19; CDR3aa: ASSIFGTQNYGYT
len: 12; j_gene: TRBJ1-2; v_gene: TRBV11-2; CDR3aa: ASKYTGTGPGYT
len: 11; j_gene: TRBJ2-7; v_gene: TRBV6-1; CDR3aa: ASSVSHMYEQY
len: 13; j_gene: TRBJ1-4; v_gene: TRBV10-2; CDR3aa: ASSRGGSTNEKLF
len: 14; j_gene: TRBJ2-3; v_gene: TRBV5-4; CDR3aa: ASSSAGGASTDTQY
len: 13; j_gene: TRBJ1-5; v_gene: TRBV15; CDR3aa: ATSRPTGGGQPQH
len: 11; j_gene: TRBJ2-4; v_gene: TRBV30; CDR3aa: AWSVRVRNIQY
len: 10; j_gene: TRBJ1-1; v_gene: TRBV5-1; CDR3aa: ASSGETGRLS
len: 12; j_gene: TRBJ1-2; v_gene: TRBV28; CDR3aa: ASSLYGEYYGYT
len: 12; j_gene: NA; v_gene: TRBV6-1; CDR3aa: ASSEEIGSYEQY
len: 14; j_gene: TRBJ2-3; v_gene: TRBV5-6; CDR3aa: ASSLPGTSGTDTQY
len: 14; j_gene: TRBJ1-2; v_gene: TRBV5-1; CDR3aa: ASSLVSTRANYGYT
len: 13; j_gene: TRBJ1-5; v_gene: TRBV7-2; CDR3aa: ASSSQGRNNQPQH